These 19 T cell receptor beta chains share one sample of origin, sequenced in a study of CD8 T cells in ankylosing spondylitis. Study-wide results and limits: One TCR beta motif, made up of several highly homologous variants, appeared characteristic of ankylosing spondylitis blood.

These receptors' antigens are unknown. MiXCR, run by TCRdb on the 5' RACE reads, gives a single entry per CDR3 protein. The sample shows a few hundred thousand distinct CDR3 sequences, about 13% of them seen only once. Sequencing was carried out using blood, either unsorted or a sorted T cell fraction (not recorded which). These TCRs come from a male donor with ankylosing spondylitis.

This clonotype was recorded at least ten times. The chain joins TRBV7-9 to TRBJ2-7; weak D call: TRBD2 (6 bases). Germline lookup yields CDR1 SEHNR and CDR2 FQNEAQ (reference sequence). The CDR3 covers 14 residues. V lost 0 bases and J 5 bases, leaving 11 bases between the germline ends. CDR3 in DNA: TGTGCCAGCAGCTTAGCCGGGACTCCGAACGAGCAGTACTTC. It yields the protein CASSLAGTPNEQYF. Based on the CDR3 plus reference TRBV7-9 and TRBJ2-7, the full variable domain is DTGVSQNPRHKITKRGQNVTFRCDPISEHNRLYWYRQTLGQGPEFLTYFQNEAQLEKSRLLSDRFSAERPKGSFSTLEIQRTEQGDSAMYLCASSLAGTPNEQYFGPGTRLTVT.

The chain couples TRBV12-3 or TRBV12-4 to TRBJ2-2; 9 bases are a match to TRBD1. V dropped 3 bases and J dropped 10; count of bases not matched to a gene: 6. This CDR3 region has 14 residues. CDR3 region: CASSLTGGGMELFF. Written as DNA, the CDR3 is TGTGCCAGCAGTTTGACAGGGGGTGGAATGGAGCTGTTTTTT.

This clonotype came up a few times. CDR3 amino acids: CSAAAGGVETQYF. CDR3 DNA: TGCAGTGCTGCGGCGGGGGGAGTAGAGACCCAGTACTTC. The chain couples TRBV20-1 to TRBJ2-5; the match to TRBD2 covers 8 bases. The CDR3 has 13 residues. From germline, CDR1 is DFQATT and CDR2 SNEGSKA (reference sequence). Trimming at V came to 5 bases and at J to 4 bases, leaving 6 bases not matched to a gene.

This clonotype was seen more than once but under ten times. The CDR3 nucleotides read TGTGCCTGGAACAGGGACAGCTCCTACAATGAGCAGTTCTTC. Protein: CAWNRDSSYNEQFF. The chain is built from TRBV30 and TRBJ2-1; 7 bases match TRBD1. With 4 bases clipped from V and 0 bases from J, the junction kept 3 bases outside the gene matches. The CDR3 loop spans 14 amino acids. In germline, CDR1 is GTSNPN, CDR2 SVGIG (reference sequence). The full variable domain, with the rest looked up from reference TRBV30 and TRBJ2-1, is SQTIHQWPATLVQPVGSPLSLECTVEGTSNPNLYWYRQAAGRGLQLLFYSVGIGQISSEVPQNLSASRPQDRQFILSSKKLLLSDSGFYLCAWNRDSSYNEQFFGPGTRLTVL.

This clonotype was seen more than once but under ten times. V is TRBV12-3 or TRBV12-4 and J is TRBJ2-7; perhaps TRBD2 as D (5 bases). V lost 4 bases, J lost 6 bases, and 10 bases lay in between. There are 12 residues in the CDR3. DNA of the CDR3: TGTGCCAGCAGTTATAGCGTGGGCGAGCAGTACGTC. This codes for CASSYSVGEQYV.

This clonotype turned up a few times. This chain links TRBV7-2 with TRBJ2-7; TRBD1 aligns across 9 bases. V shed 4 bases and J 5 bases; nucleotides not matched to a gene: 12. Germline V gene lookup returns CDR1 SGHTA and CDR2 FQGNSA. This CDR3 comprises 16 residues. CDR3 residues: CASSSPWGQGSHEQYF. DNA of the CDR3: TGTGCCAGCAGCTCCCCTTGGGGACAGGGTAGTCACGAGCAGTACTTC.

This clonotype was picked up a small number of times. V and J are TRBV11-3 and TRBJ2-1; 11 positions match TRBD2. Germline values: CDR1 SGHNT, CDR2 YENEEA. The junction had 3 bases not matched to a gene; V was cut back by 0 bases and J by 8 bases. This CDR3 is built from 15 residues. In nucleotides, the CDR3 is TGTGCCAGCAGCTTAGATCAACTAGCGGGAGATGAGCAGTTCTTC. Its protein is CASSLDQLAGDEQFF.

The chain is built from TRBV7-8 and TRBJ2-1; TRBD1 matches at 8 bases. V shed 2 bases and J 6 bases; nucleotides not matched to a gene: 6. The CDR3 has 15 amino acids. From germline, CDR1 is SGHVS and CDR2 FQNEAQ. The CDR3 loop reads CASSLLRGPLNEQFF. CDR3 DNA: TGTGCCAGCAGCTTACTCAGGGGGCCCCTCAATGAGCAGTTCTTC.

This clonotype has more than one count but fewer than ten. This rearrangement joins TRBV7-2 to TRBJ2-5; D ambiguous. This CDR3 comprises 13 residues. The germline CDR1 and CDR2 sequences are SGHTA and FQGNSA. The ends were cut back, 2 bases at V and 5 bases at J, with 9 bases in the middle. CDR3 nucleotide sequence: TGTGCCAGCAGCTTACGCAGTAGGGAGACCCAGTACTTC. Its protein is CASSLRSRETQYF. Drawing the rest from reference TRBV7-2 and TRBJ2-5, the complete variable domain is GAGVSQSPSNKVTEKGKDVELRCDPISGHTALYWYRQSLGQGLEFLIYFQGNSAPDKSGLPSDRFSAERTGGSVSTLTIQRTQQEDSAVYLCASSLRSRETQYFGPGTRLLVL.

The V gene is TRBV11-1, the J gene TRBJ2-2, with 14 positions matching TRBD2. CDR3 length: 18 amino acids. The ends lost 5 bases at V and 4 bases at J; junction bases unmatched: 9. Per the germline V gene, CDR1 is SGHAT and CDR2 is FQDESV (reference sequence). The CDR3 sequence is CASSVGLAGVRSTGELFF. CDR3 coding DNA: TGTGCCAGCAGCGTGGGACTAGCGGGAGTGAGGAGCACCGGGGAGCTGTTTTTT.

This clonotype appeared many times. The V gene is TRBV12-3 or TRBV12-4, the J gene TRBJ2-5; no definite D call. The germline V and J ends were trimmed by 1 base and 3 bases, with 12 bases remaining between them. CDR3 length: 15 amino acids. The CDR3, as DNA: TGTGCCAGCAGTTTAGGAGGCGGACCCAAAGAGACCCAGTACTTC. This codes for CASSLGGGPKETQYF.

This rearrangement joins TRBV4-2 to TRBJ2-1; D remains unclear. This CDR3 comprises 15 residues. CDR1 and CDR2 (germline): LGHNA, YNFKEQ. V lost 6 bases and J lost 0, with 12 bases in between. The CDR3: CASRPERSSYNEQFF. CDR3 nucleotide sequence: TGTGCCAGCAGACCCGAGAGGAGCTCCTACAATGAGCAGTTCTTC.

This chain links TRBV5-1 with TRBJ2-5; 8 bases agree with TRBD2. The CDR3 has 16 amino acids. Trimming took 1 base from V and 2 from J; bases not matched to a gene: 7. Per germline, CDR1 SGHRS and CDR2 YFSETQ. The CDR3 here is CASSLSPGGGQETQYF. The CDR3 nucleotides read TGCGCCAGCAGCTTGTCCCCGGGAGGGGGGCAAGAGACCCAGTACTTC.

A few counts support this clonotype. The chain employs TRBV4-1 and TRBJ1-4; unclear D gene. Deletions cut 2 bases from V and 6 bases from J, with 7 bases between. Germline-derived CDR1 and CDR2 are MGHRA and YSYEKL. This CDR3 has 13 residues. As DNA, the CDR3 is TGCGCCAGCAGCCAAAGTGTATATGAAAAACTGTTTTTT. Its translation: CASSQSVYEKLFF.

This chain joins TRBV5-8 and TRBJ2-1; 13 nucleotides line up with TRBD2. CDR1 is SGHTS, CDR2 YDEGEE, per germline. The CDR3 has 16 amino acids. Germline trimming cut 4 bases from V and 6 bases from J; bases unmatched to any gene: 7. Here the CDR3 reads CASSGAGTSGINEQFF. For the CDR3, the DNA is TGTGCCAGCAGCGGCGCCGGGACTAGCGGGATCAATGAGCAGTTCTTC.

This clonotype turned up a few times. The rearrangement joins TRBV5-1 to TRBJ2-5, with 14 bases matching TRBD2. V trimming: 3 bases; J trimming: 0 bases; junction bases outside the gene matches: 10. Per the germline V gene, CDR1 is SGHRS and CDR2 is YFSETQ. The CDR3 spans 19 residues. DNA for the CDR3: TGCGCCAGCAGCTCAACCCCGGGACTAGCGGGAGTCTACCAAGAGACCCAGTACTTC. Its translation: CASSSTPGLAGVYQETQYF.

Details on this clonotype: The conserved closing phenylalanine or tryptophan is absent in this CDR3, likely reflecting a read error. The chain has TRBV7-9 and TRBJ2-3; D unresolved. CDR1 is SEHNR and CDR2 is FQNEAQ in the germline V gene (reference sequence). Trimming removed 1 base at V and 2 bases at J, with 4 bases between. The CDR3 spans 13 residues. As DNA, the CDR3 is TGTGCCAGCAGCTTAGACCCCACAGATACGCAGTATTCT. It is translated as CASSLDPTDTQYS.

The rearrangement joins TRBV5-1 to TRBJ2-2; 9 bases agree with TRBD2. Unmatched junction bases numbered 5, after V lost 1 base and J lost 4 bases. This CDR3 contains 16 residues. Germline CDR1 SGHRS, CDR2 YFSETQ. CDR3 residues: CASSLQIAGATGELFF. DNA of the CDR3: TGCGCCAGCAGCTTGCAGATAGCGGGGGCCACCGGGGAGCTGTTTTTT.

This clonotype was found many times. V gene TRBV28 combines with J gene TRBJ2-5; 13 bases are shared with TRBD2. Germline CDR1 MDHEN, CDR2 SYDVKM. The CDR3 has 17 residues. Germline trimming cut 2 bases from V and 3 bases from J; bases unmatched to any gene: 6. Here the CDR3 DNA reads TGTGCCAGCAGTTTACCTGACGGACTAGCGGGAGAAGAGACCCAGTACTTC. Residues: CASSLPDGLAGEETQYF. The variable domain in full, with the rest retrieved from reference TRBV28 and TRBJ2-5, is DVKVTQSSRYLVKRTGEKVFLECVQDMDHENMFWYRQDPGLGLRLIYFSYDVKMKEKGDIPEGYSVSREKKERFSLILESASTNQTSMYLCASSLPDGLAGEETQYFGPGTRLLVL.